The present entry profiles one T cell receptor (beta chain) with its context. Its matching antigen is unknown. The record originates from a study of Ad26.COV2.S vaccination and SARS-CoV-2 variants. Profiling relied on immunoSEQ multiplex PCR, and the TCRdb table lists in-frame clones only, not all of them. The sample shows around 350,000 clones, 70% to 90% of them seen only once. Between the trimmed V and J ends, which lost 4 bases and 8 bases, there was a span of 12 bases. Germline V CDR1 and CDR2: SGHDT, YYEEEE. The CDR3 is made up of 12 amino acids. Study-wide results and caveats: Non-spike TCR breadth did not differ much between vaccine and placebo recipients. Spike-specific responses of CD8+ and CD4+ T cells were reported to display substantial breadth after vaccination.

Treatment of the sample: 19 received Ad26.COV2.S at low or high dose, single or two shots; 5 received placebo; per-sample allocation not given. The samples date from day 63 after the first vaccine or placebo injection. In the vaccine, an Ad26 vector expressed the SARS-CoV-2 spike of the Wuhan strain. The material was peripheral blood, obtained in a trial of Ad26.COV2.S vaccine versus placebo. The TCR was taken from a person between 18 and 60 years old who received the Ad26.COV2.S COVID-19 vaccine or a placebo. The genes are TRBV5-6 and TRBJ1-2; no reliable D call. The CDR3 here is CASSDPKGGYTF. CDR3 nucleotides: TGTGCCAGCAGCGACCCTAAAGGAGGCTACACCTTC.